This TCR beta chain was recorded in a study of cytomegalovirus exposure and HLA in healthy donors. Overall study findings and caveats: Later analysis identified a missense DCLRE1C variant that was linked to TCR beta V- and J-gene trimming. In vitro confirmation showed three CMV-associated chains to be CMV antigen specific. Presence/absence comparisons presumed near-even sequencing depth among donors. In a later analysis, HLA-associated beta chains showed higher expansion and lower generation probabilities than comparable chains.

The V end lost 6 bases, the J end lost 6 bases, and 18 bases lay between the germline ends. The CDR3 runs to 14 residues. Germline V lookup: CDR1 MNHEY, CDR2 SVGAGI. Comment on this clone: Its antigen is not known.

The PCR contained 60 Vbeta and 13 Jbeta primers. Data came from immunoSEQ multiplex PCR; TCRdb stores just in-frame clones and leaves some out. The data contain about 200,000 clones, over 75% of them singletons. The V call is TRBV6-5, the J call TRBJ2-7; D is possibly TRBD1 (5 bases). The sequence derives from a boy between 2 and 10 years old in good health and CMV-seronegative. Sequenced: PBMCs. CDR3 DNA sequence: TGTGCCAGCAGGAAGGGGTGGGGTCCCGGCGAGCAGTACTTC. Translating it yields CASRKGWGPGEQYF.